This T cell receptor (beta chain) stems from a study of a mutant IDH1 vaccine in newly diagnosed glioma. Study-level information: Patients underwent eight vaccinations, which took place in weeks 1, 3, 5, 7, 11, 15, 19 and 23. Of treated patients, around 62% were men and approximately 40% women, averaging 40.4 years.

Assay: immunoSEQ multiplex PCR; the TCRdb copy retains only in-frame clones and omits some. The sample contains tens of thousands of clones, 80% to 95% of which appear only once. Concerning this clone: Its antigen is still unknown.

Points from the study as a whole: Top peripheral T cell clonotype shifts appeared unrelated to pseudoprogression.

As for time point: week 23, last vaccination. Vaccinated patients received 300 ug of mutant IDH1 20-mer peptide per dose, with topical imiquimod. Donors' newly diagnosed IDH1-mutant WHO grade 3 or 4 astrocytomas lacked nuclear ATRX. This CDR3 contains 13 residues. V shed 4 bases and J 9 bases; nucleotides not matched to a gene: 7. The germline V gene encodes CDR1 LNHDA and CDR2 SQIVND (reference sequence). This clonotype originated in a man in his fifties or sixties with glioma. The chain links TRBV19 to TRBJ2-3, with TRBD1 matching 7 bases. Material: PBMCs, obtained from a glioma patient whose treatment included an IDH1 peptide vaccine. For the CDR3, the DNA is TGTGCCAGTAGTAGGACCCTACAGGGGACGCAGTATTTT. Translation: CASSRTLQGTQYF.